This T cell receptor (beta chain) was obtained from a study of blood T cell repertoires in COVID-19. From germline, CDR1 is LNHDA and CDR2 SQIVND (reference sequence). The CDR3 extends over 17 amino acids. Trimming at V came to 5 bases and at J to 1 base, leaving 10 bases not matched to a gene. The table came from immunoSEQ multiplex PCR; TCRdb's copy has only in-frame clones and leaves some out. In the table there are 140,000 to 150,000 clones, approximately 85% of which are singletons. The sample taken for sequencing was peripheral blood. The clonotype comes from a woman aged 60-75 years with COVID-19, enrolled during active disease. The genes are TRBV19 and TRBJ1-1; the match to TRBD1 covers 10 bases. This CDR3 is CASSSRQGAVRNTEAFF. In DNA, the CDR3 is TGTGCCAGTAGTTCTCGACAGGGGGCGGTGAGGAACACTGAAGCTTTCTTT. Full variable domain (missing parts from reference TRBV19 and TRBJ1-1): DGGITQSPKYLFRKEGQNVTLSCEQNLNHDAMYWYRQDPGQGLRLIYYSQIVNDFQKGDIAEGYSVSREKKESFPLTVTSAQKNPTAFYLCASSSRQGAVRNTEAFFGQGTRLTVV.